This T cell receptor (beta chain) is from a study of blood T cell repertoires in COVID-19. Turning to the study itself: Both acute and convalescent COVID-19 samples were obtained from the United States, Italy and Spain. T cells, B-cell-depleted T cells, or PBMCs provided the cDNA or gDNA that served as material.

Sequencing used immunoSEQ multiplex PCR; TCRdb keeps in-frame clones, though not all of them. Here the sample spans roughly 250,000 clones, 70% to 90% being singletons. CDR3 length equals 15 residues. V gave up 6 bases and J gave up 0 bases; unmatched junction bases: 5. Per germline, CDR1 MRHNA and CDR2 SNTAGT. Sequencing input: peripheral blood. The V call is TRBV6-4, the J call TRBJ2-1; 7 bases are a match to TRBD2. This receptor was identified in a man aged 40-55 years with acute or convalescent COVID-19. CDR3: CASRSASGSYNEQFF. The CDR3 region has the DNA TGTGCCAGCAGAAGCGCTAGCGGCTCCTACAATGAGCAGTTCTTC.